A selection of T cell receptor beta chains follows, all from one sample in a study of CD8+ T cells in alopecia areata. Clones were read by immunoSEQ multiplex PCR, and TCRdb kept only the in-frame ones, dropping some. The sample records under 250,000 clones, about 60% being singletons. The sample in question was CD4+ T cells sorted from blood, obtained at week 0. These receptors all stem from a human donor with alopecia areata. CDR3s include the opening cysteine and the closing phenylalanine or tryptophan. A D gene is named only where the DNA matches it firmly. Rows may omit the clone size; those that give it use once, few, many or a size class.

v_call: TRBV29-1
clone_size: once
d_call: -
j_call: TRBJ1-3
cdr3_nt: TGCAGCGCCTCAAAGTCTATTTCGGCCGTTGCCGGAAACACCATATATTTT
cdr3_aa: CSASKSISAVAGNTIYF

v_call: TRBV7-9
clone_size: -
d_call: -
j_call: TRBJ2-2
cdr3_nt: TGTGCCAGCAGTTTTATCGACGGGAACACCGGGGAGCTGTTTTTT
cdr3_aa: CASSFIDGNTGELFF

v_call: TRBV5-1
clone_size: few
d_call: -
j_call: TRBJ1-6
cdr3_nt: TGCGCCAGCAGGAGGGACGGGACACGGATGAGTGATTCACCCCTCCACTTT
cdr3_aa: CASRRDGTRMSDSPLHF

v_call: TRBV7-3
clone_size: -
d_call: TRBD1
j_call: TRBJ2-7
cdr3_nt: TGTGCCAGCAGCAGACCGGGACAGGGGGCCGAGCAGTACTTC
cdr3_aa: CASSRPGQGAEQYF

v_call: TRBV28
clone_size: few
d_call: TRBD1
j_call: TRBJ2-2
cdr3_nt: TGTGCCAGCAGTCCGACAGGGTCAGGGACCGGGGAGCTGTTTTTT
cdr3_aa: CASSPTGSGTGELFF

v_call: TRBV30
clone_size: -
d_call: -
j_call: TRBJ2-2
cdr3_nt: TGTGCCTGGACCTTGACAAACGCGAACACCGGGGAGCTGTTTTTT
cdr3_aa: CAWTLTNANTGELFF

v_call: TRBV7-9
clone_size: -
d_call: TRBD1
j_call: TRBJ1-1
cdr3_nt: TGTGCCAGCAGCTCACAGGGGGCCTTAACTGAAGCTTTCTTT
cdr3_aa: CASSSQGALTEAFF

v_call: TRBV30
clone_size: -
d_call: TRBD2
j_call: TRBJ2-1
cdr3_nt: TGTGCCTGGAGAAGTAAGCGGGGGGGACACTTGGAGCAGTTCTTC
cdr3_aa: CAWRSKRGGHLEQFF

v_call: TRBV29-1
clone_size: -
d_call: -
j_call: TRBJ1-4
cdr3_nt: TGCAGCGTCGGGCCGCGCCGCAATGAAAAACTGTTTTTT
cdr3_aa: CSVGPRRNEKLFF

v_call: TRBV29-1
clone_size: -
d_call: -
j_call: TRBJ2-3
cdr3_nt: TGCAGCGTTGGGCAGGGTTCCACAGATACGCAGTATTTT
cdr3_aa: CSVGQGSTDTQYF

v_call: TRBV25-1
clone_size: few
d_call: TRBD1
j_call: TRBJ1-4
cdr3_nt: TGTGCCAGCAGTGAGCACCGGGACAGAAATGAAAAACTGTTTTTT
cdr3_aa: CASSEHRDRNEKLFF

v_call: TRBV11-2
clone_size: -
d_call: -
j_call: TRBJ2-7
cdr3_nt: TGTGCCAGCAGCTTAATGCGAAGGTACGAGCAGTACTTC
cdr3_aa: CASSLMRRYEQYF

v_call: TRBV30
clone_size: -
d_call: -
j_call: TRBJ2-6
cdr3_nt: TGTGCCTGGAGTGCGACAGTCTCTGGGGCCAACGTCCTGACTTTC
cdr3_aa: CAWSATVSGANVLTF

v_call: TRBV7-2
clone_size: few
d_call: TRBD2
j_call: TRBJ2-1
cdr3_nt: TGTGCCAGCAGCTTAGTGAGTAGCGGGAGGCCTCTCCCCTACAATGAGCAGTTCTTC
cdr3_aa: CASSLVSSGRPLPYNEQFF

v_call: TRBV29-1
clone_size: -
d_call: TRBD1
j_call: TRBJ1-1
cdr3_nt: TGCAGCTTTTCCCTTGGACAGGTCGGTGAAGCTTTCTTT
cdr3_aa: CSFSLGQVGEAFF

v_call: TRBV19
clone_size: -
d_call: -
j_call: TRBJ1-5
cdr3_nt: TGTGCCAGTAGTATTCGGGGACCCCAGCCCCAGCATTTT
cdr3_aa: CASSIRGPQPQHF

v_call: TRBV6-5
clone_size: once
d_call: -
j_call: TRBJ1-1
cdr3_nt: TGTGCCAGCAGCCTTGGAGGGACTGGGGTGGCTTTCTTT
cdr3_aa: CASSLGGTGVAFF

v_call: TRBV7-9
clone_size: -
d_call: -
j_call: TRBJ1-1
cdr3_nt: TGTGCCAGCAGCGCATACACTGAAGCTTTCTTT
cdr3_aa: CASSAYTEAFF

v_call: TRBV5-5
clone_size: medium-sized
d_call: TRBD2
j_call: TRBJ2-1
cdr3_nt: TGTGCCAGCAGCTTGAGCGGGAGTCTCTACAATGAGCAGTTCTTC
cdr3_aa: CASSLSGSLYNEQFF

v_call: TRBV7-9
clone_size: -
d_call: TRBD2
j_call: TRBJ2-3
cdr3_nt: TGTGCCAGCAGCTTCGCTAGCGGGGGTACAGATACGCAGTATTTT
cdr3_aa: CASSFASGGTDTQYF

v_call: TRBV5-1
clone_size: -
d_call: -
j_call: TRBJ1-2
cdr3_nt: TGCGCCAGCAGCTTGTGGCCAGGCTATGGCTACACCTTC
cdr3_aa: CASSLWPGYGYTF

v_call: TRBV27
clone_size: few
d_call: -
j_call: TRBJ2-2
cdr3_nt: TGTGCCAGCAGCCCGGGACTGAGGGCTCGGCTCACCGGGGAGCTGTTTTTT
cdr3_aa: CASSPGLRARLTGELFF

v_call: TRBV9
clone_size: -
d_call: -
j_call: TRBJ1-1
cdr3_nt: TGTGCCAGCAGCGTAGAATTGGGGACTGAAGCTTTCTTT
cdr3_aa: CASSVELGTEAFF

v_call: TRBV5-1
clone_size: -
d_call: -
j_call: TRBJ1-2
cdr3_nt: TGCGCCAGCAGCTTGGACGGGGGGCGCCGGGACTATGGCTACACCTTC
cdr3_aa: CASSLDGGRRDYGYTF

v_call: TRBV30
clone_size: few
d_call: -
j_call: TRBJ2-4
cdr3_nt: TGTGCCTGGAGTACGGCGGGGAACATTCAGTACTTC
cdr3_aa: CAWSTAGNIQYF

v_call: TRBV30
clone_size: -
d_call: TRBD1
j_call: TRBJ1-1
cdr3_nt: TGTGCCTGGGGGACAGGGGGGCACACTGAAGCTTTCTTT
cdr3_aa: CAWGTGGHTEAFF

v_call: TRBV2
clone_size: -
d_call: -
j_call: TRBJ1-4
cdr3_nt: TGTGCCAGCAGCAGGACAACCGGAGGGGAAAAACTGTTTTTT
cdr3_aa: CASSRTTGGEKLFF

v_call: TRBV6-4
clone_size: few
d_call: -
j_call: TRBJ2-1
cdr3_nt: TGTGCCAGCAGTGACGGGAGCTCCTACAATGAGCAGTTCTTC
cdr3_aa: CASSDGSSYNEQFF

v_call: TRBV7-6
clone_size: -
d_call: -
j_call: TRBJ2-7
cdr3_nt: TGTGCCAGCAGCCCCGACGGACAGATGGTTACTCGGGAGCAGTACTTC
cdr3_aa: CASSPDGQMVTREQYF

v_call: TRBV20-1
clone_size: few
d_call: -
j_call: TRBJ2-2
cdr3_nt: TGCAGTGCTAGGGGCACCGGGGAGCTGTTTTTT
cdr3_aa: CSARGTGELFF

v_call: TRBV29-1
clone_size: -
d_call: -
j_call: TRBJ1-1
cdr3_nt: TGCAGCGCATTTAGGGGCTCGGGCACTGAAGCTTTCTTT
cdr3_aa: CSAFRGSGTEAFF

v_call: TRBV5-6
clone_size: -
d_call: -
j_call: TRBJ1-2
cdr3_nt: TGTGCCAGCAGCTTGGCGGGGAGCTATGGCTACACCTTC
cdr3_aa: CASSLAGSYGYTF

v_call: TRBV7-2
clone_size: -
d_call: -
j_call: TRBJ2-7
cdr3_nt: TGTGCCAGCAGCCTCGGACCCAATCAAGAGCAGTACTTC
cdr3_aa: CASSLGPNQEQYF

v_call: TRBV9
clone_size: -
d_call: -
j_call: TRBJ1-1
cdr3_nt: TGTGCCAGCAGCGGGATGAACACTGAAGCTTTCTTT
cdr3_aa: CASSGMNTEAFF

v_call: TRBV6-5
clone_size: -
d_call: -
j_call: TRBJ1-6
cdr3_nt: TGTGCCAGCAGTGACAGGATGAATTCACCCCTCCACTTT
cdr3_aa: CASSDRMNSPLHF

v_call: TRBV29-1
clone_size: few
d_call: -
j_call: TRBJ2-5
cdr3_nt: TGCAGCGGAAAGTGGGTGGGCAGGAGGAAGACCCAGTACTTC
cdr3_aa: CSGKWVGRRKTQYF

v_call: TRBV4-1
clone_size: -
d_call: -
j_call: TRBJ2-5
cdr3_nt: TGCGCCAGCAGCTATCCGGCGGCCCAAGAGACCCAGTACTTC
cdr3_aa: CASSYPAAQETQYF

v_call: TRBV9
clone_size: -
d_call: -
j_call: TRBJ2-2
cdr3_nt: TGTGCCAGCAGCGCGGGCAGCGGGAACACCGGGGAGCTGTTTTTT
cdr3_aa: CASSAGSGNTGELFF

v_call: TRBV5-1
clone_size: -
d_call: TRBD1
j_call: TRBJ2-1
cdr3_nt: TGCGCCAGCAGCTCTCTCGACAGGGTAAACAATGAGCAGTTCTTC
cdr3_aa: CASSSLDRVNNEQFF

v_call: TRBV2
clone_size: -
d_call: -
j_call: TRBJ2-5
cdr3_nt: TGTGCCAGCAGTGAAGAATCAGGGGAGGAGACCCAGTACTTC
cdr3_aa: CASSEESGEETQYF

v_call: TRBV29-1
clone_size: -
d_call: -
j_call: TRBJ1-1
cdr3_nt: TGCAGCGTGAGGGGACGGATGAACACTGAAGCTTTCTTT
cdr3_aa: CSVRGRMNTEAFF

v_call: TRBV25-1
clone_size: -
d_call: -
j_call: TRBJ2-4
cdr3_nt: TGTGCCAGCAGTGCCAGGGTTCCCAAAAACATTCAGTACTTC
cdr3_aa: CASSARVPKNIQYF

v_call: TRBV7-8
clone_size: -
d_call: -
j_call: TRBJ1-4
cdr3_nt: TGTGCCAGCAGCTTAGGAACGGGGGGCCGGGGTGAAAAACTGTTTTTT
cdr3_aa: CASSLGTGGRGEKLFF

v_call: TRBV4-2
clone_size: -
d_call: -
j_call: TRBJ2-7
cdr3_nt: TGTGCCAGCAGCCAAATCGGAGGGGCGGGATCCTACGAGCAGTACTTC
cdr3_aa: CASSQIGGAGSYEQYF

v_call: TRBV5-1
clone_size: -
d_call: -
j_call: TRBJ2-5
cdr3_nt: TGCGCCAGCAGCGTTGACCTCGGACGGTATGGGGAGACCCAGTACTTC
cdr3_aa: CASSVDLGRYGETQYF

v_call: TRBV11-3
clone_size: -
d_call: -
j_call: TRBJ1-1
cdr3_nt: TGTGCCAGCAGTTATCTCAGGGGTGGTGAAGCTTTCTTT
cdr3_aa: CASSYLRGGEAFF

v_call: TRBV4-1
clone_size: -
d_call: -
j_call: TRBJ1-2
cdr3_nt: TGCGCCAGCAGCCAAGTTACCGGTGGCTACACCTTC
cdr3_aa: CASSQVTGGYTF

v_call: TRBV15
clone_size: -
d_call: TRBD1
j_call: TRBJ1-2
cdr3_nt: TGTGCCACCAGACACTCCGGACAGGGGAATTTTAACTATGGCTACACCTTC
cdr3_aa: CATRHSGQGNFNYGYTF

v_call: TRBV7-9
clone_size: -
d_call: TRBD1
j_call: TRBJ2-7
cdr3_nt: TGTGCCAGCAGCTCGACAGGGACCTACGAGCAGTACTTC
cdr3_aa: CASSSTGTYEQYF

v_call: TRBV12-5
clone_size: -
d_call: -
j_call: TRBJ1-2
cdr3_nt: TGTGCTAGTGGTCTTGAGAGGTCCTCGGGTGGCTACACCTTC
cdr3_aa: CASGLERSSGGYTF

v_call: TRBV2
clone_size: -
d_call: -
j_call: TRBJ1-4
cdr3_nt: TGTGCCAGCAGTCCCGGACCTGGGCCAGAAAAACTGTTTTTT
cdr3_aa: CASSPGPGPEKLFF

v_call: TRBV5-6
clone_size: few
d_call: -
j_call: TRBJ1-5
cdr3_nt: TGTGCCAGCAGCTTGAGAAGCTATAGCAATCAGCCCCAGCATTTT
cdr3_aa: CASSLRSYSNQPQHF

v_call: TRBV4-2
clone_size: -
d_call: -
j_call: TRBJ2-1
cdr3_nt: TGTGCCAGCAGCCAAGATTGGGCAGGCTATGAGCAGTTCTTC
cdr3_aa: CASSQDWAGYEQFF

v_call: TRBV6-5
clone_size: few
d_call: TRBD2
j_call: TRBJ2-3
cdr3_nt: TGTGCCAGCAGTTACTCAGCGGGAGGCGCAGATACGCAGTATTTT
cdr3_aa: CASSYSAGGADTQYF